A selection of T cell receptor beta chains follows, all from one sample in a study of blood T cell repertoires in COVID-19. The method was immunoSEQ multiplex PCR; TCRdb's version includes in-frame clones alone and lacks a portion of them. The sample lists approximately 150,000 clones, 87% occurring once. Material: peripheral blood. These receptors came from a woman aged 45-59 years with active or convalescent COVID-19. Both conserved end residues are part of each CDR3. The D gene is left open where the match is weak. Some rows have no size entry. The others give once, few or many, or a class for an expanded clone.

d_gene: TRBD2
v_gene: TRBV7-2
j_gene: TRBJ2-7
abundance: NA
CDR3nt: TGTGCCAGCAGCTTATCTAGCGGGAGTACCTACGAGCAGTACTTC
CDR3aa: CASSLSSGSTYEQYF

d_gene: TRBD2
v_gene: TRBV9
j_gene: TRBJ2-1
abundance: NA
CDR3nt: TGTGCCAGCAGTGCAACTAGCGGGGGATACAATGAGCAGTTCTTC
CDR3aa: CASSATSGGYNEQFF

d_gene: TRBD1
v_gene: TRBV6-5
j_gene: TRBJ2-1
abundance: NA
CDR3nt: TGTGCCAGCAGTCCCGGGACAGGGGTTAAGAATGAGCAGTTCTTC
CDR3aa: CASSPGTGVKNEQFF

d_gene: TRBD1
v_gene: TRBV28
j_gene: TRBJ2-1
abundance: few
CDR3nt: TGTGCCAGCAGTTCCCCTAGACAGGGCAGGGAGCAGTTCTTC
CDR3aa: CASSSPRQGREQFF

d_gene: TRBD2
v_gene: TRBV19
j_gene: TRBJ2-3
abundance: NA
CDR3nt: TGTGCCAGTAGTTCCAGCGGGGGGGCATCCAGCACAGATACGCAGTATTTT
CDR3aa: CASSSSGGASSTDTQYF

d_gene: NA
v_gene: TRBV19
j_gene: TRBJ2-3
abundance: NA
CDR3nt: TGTGCCAGTCAACCCAGGGTAAGGGGAGATACGCAGTATTTT
CDR3aa: CASQPRVRGDTQYF

d_gene: TRBD1
v_gene: TRBV7-2
j_gene: TRBJ1-5
abundance: NA
CDR3nt: TGTGCCAGCAGCTTAGTAGGACAGGGGGTCAATCAGCCCCAGCATTTT
CDR3aa: CASSLVGQGVNQPQHF

d_gene: NA
v_gene: TRBV30
j_gene: TRBJ2-1
abundance: once
CDR3nt: TGTGCCTGCCCGGAGGGGGCGCAGGGCAATGAGCAGTTCTTC
CDR3aa: CACPEGAQGNEQFF

d_gene: TRBD2
v_gene: TRBV19
j_gene: TRBJ2-5
abundance: NA
CDR3nt: TGTGCCACCAGACTAGCGGGGGCTAAAGGGGAGACCCAGTACTTC
CDR3aa: CATRLAGAKGETQYF

d_gene: TRBD1
v_gene: TRBV7-9
j_gene: TRBJ2-4
abundance: NA
CDR3nt: TGTGCCAGCAAAATCGAGGGGGCATCAGCCAAAAACATTCAGTACTTC
CDR3aa: CASKIEGASAKNIQYF

d_gene: TRBD2
v_gene: TRBV27
j_gene: TRBJ2-7
abundance: NA
CDR3nt: TGTGCCAGCAGTTCGAGACTAGCGGGTGAGGGCAAGCAGTACTTC
CDR3aa: CASSSRLAGEGKQYF

d_gene: NA
v_gene: TRBV4-1
j_gene: TRBJ2-7
abundance: NA
CDR3nt: TGCGCCAGCAGCCAAGATCGTACCGGGGAGGCTTCGACCTACGAGCAGTACTTC
CDR3aa: CASSQDRTGEASTYEQYF

d_gene: TRBD2
v_gene: TRBV9
j_gene: TRBJ2-2
abundance: NA
CDR3nt: TGTGCCAGCAGCGTACTAGCGGGGGCTCTGGCCGGGGAGCTGTTTTTT
CDR3aa: CASSVLAGALAGELFF

d_gene: NA
v_gene: TRBV18
j_gene: TRBJ1-1
abundance: NA
CDR3nt: TGTGCCAGCTCACCATCTCCCAAGCATACGGGCACTGAAGCTTTCTTT
CDR3aa: CASSPSPKHTGTEAFF

d_gene: NA
v_gene: TRBV9
j_gene: TRBJ2-1
abundance: NA
CDR3nt: TGTGCCAGCAGCGTAATTACCGGTACCTACAATGAGCAGTTCTTC
CDR3aa: CASSVITGTYNEQFF

d_gene: TRBD1
v_gene: TRBV5-8
j_gene: TRBJ1-6
abundance: NA
CDR3nt: TGTGCCAGCAGCAGGACAGGGGCGTCTGGGTCACCCCTCCACTTT
CDR3aa: CASSRTGASGSPLHF

d_gene: NA
v_gene: TRBV19
j_gene: TRBJ1-1
abundance: NA
CDR3nt: TGTGCCAGTAGTATCACAGGACTGAACACTGAAGCTTTCTTT
CDR3aa: CASSITGLNTEAFF

d_gene: NA
v_gene: TRBV27
j_gene: TRBJ2-3
abundance: NA
CDR3nt: TGTGCCAGCAGTTTATACGGGGACACAGATACGCAGTATTTT
CDR3aa: CASSLYGDTDTQYF

d_gene: TRBD2
v_gene: TRBV7-2
j_gene: TRBJ2-7
abundance: NA
CDR3nt: TGTGCCAGCAGCTTAGCGGTACTAGCGGCGAGCTCCTACGAGCAGTACTTC
CDR3aa: CASSLAVLAASSYEQYF

d_gene: NA
v_gene: TRBV28
j_gene: TRBJ2-7
abundance: NA
CDR3nt: TGTGCCAGCAAACGGGACATGTTCTCCTACGAGCAGTACTTC
CDR3aa: CASKRDMFSYEQYF

d_gene: NA
v_gene: TRBV29-1
j_gene: TRBJ2-2
abundance: once
CDR3nt: TGCAGCGTTGCCAGGGCGGCCGGGGAGCTGTTTTTT
CDR3aa: CSVARAAGELFF

d_gene: NA
v_gene: TRBV7-2
j_gene: TRBJ1-5
abundance: NA
CDR3nt: TGTGCCAGCAGCCCCGCTCGGGGGTTCCAGCCCCAGCATTTT
CDR3aa: CASSPARGFQPQHF

d_gene: NA
v_gene: TRBV24-1
j_gene: TRBJ1-1
abundance: NA
CDR3nt: TGTGCCACCAGTGATTCTAGAGGCGGGAACACTGAAGCTTTCTTT
CDR3aa: CATSDSRGGNTEAFF

d_gene: NA
v_gene: TRBV12-3/TRBV12-4
j_gene: TRBJ1-1
abundance: NA
CDR3nt: TGTGCCAGCAGTTCACAGGGAACGACAACTTTCTTT
CDR3aa: CASSSQGTTTFF

d_gene: TRBD1
v_gene: TRBV6-6
j_gene: TRBJ1-2
abundance: NA
CDR3nt: TGTGCCAGCAGTTACCGGACAGGGAATTCTAACTATGGCTACACCTTC
CDR3aa: CASSYRTGNSNYGYTF

d_gene: TRBD2
v_gene: TRBV5-1
j_gene: TRBJ2-7
abundance: NA
CDR3nt: TGCGCCAGCAGCTCTGGGACTATCGGAGAGCAGTACTTC
CDR3aa: CASSSGTIGEQYF

d_gene: TRBD1
v_gene: TRBV28
j_gene: TRBJ1-5
abundance: NA
CDR3nt: TGTGCCAGCAGCGGAGGGACAGGGAGCAATCAGCCCCAGCATTTT
CDR3aa: CASSGGTGSNQPQHF

d_gene: NA
v_gene: TRBV28
j_gene: TRBJ1-2
abundance: once
CDR3nt: TGTGCCAGCAGGACAACCCGACAGTATGGCTACACCTTC
CDR3aa: CASRTTRQYGYTF

d_gene: NA
v_gene: TRBV7-2
j_gene: TRBJ1-1
abundance: NA
CDR3nt: TGTGCCAGCAGCTCCCTAGCCACACGGAACACTGAAGCTTTCTTT
CDR3aa: CASSSLATRNTEAFF

d_gene: NA
v_gene: TRBV9
j_gene: TRBJ2-7
abundance: NA
CDR3nt: TGTGCCAGCAGCACTCGACAGGCCCCGTACGAGCAGTACTTC
CDR3aa: CASSTRQAPYEQYF

d_gene: TRBD1
v_gene: TRBV4-2
j_gene: TRBJ1-4
abundance: NA
CDR3nt: TGTGCCAGCAGCCTGGGACAGGACGCAACTAATGAAAAACTGTTTTTT
CDR3aa: CASSLGQDATNEKLFF

d_gene: TRBD2
v_gene: TRBV3-1/TRBV3-2
j_gene: TRBJ2-3
abundance: NA
CDR3nt: TGTGCCAGCAGCCAAGGTCTAGCGGGGGTACGAACAGATACGCAGTATTTT
CDR3aa: CASSQGLAGVRTDTQYF

d_gene: TRBD1
v_gene: TRBV6-1
j_gene: TRBJ2-5
abundance: NA
CDR3nt: TGTGCCAGCAGTGAATCTCGGACAGGGGGCATGAAGGAGACCCAGTACTTC
CDR3aa: CASSESRTGGMKETQYF

d_gene: NA
v_gene: TRBV20-1
j_gene: TRBJ1-1
abundance: NA
CDR3nt: TGCGGTGCGGGAGATTGGACTGAAGCTTTCTTT
CDR3aa: CGAGDWTEAFF

d_gene: NA
v_gene: TRBV5-5
j_gene: TRBJ2-7
abundance: NA
CDR3nt: TGTGCCAGCAGCTGGGTCGGGACATCTACCTACGAGCAGTACTTC
CDR3aa: CASSWVGTSTYEQYF

d_gene: NA
v_gene: TRBV25-1
j_gene: TRBJ1-3
abundance: NA
CDR3nt: TGTGCCAGCAGTGAATCCAGGGTATCTGGAAACACCATATATTTT
CDR3aa: CASSESRVSGNTIYF

d_gene: NA
v_gene: TRBV28
j_gene: TRBJ2-1
abundance: NA
CDR3nt: TGTGCCAGCAAAGAGGGCCCCTACAATGAGCAGTTCTTC
CDR3aa: CASKEGPYNEQFF

d_gene: NA
v_gene: TRBV11-2
j_gene: TRBJ2-7
abundance: NA
CDR3nt: TGTGCCAGCAGCTTAGGGGGGGACTACGAGCAGTACTTC
CDR3aa: CASSLGGDYEQYF

d_gene: NA
v_gene: TRBV18
j_gene: TRBJ2-2
abundance: NA
CDR3nt: TGTGCCAGCTCACCAAGAACAGGGTTAGGTACGAACACCGGGGAGCTGTTTTTT
CDR3aa: CASSPRTGLGTNTGELFF

d_gene: TRBD1
v_gene: TRBV14
j_gene: TRBJ1-2
abundance: NA
CDR3nt: TGTGCCAGCAGCCTTGGACAGGGCGGGCATGGCTACACCTTC
CDR3aa: CASSLGQGGHGYTF

d_gene: NA
v_gene: TRBV12-3/TRBV12-4
j_gene: TRBJ1-1
abundance: NA
CDR3nt: TGTGCCAGCAGTTCCGGACAGTTTGAAGCTTTCTTT
CDR3aa: CASSSGQFEAFF

d_gene: TRBD1
v_gene: TRBV5-6
j_gene: TRBJ1-1
abundance: many
CDR3nt: TGTGCCAGCAGCTTTGGGACAGGGAACACTGAAGCTTTCTTT
CDR3aa: CASSFGTGNTEAFF

d_gene: NA
v_gene: TRBV9
j_gene: TRBJ2-2
abundance: NA
CDR3nt: TGTGCCAGCAGCGTAACTCCAGGGAACACCGGGGAGCTGTTTTTT
CDR3aa: CASSVTPGNTGELFF

d_gene: NA
v_gene: TRBV21-1
j_gene: TRBJ1-5
abundance: NA
CDR3nt: TGTGCCAGCAGCAAAGAGTGGGGCAGAGATAGCAATCAGCCCCAGCATTTT
CDR3aa: CASSKEWGRDSNQPQHF

d_gene: NA
v_gene: TRBV19
j_gene: TRBJ2-1
abundance: NA
CDR3nt: TGTGCCAGTAGTATTACTTGGAATGAGCAGTTCTTC
CDR3aa: CASSITWNEQFF

d_gene: NA
v_gene: TRBV10-3
j_gene: TRBJ2-5
abundance: NA
CDR3nt: TGTGCCATCAGTGGTAGAGACAACCAAGAGACCCAGTACTTC
CDR3aa: CAISGRDNQETQYF

d_gene: TRBD1
v_gene: TRBV28
j_gene: TRBJ1-2
abundance: NA
CDR3nt: TGTGCCAGCAGTTTCCCCATGGCAGGGGGCAATGGCTACACCTTC
CDR3aa: CASSFPMAGGNGYTF

d_gene: TRBD2
v_gene: TRBV3-1/TRBV3-2
j_gene: TRBJ2-5
abundance: NA
CDR3nt: TGTGCCAGCAGCCAAGGACTAGCGGGGGGTCAGAAGACCCAGTACTTC
CDR3aa: CASSQGLAGGQKTQYF

d_gene: NA
v_gene: TRBV6-2/TRBV6-3
j_gene: TRBJ1-2
abundance: NA
CDR3nt: TGTGCCAGCAGTTACCCCGGGAGAGGAGGCTACACCTTC
CDR3aa: CASSYPGRGGYTF

d_gene: TRBD1
v_gene: TRBV18
j_gene: TRBJ2-3
abundance: once
CDR3nt: TGTGCCAGCTTACAGGGGGCGCAGGGAGATACGCAGTATTTT
CDR3aa: CASLQGAQGDTQYF

d_gene: TRBD1
v_gene: TRBV3-1/TRBV3-2
j_gene: TRBJ2-7
abundance: NA
CDR3nt: TGTGCCAGCTCCAACTCTTACCTGCCGGGACAGGGGGCCTACGAGCAGTACTTC
CDR3aa: CASSNSYLPGQGAYEQYF